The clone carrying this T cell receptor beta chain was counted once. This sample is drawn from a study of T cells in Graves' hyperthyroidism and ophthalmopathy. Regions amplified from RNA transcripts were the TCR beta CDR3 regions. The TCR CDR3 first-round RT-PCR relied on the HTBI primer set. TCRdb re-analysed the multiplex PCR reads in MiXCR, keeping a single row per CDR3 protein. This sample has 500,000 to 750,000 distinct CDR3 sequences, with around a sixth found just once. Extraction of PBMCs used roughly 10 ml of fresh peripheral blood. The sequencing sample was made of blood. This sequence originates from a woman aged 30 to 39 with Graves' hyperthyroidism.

This chain's CDR3 is CAIKHEQYSGANVLTF. CDR3 DNA: TGTGCCATAAAGCATGAGCAGTACTCTGGGGCCAACGTCCTGACTTTC. J is TRBJ2-6 and V is TRBV10-3; D gene unclear. Trimming stripped 9 bases from V and 0 bases from J, with 15 bases between. Looked up from germline, CDR1 is ENHRY and CDR2 is SYGVKD. The CDR3 totals 16 residues.